The 22 T cell receptor beta chains listed next were all sequenced from one sample in a study of human T cells and chemical hapten exposure. Documented time point: patch test 2, 6 weeks after DPC sensitization. Documented treatment: therapeutic diphenylcyclopropenone sensitization with weekly scalp DPC. TCRdb re-analysed the RACE reads in MiXCR, keeping a single row per CDR3 protein. This sample carries under 85,000 distinct CDR3 sequences, 9% to 12% of them seen once, and the ten largest clones take 6.8%. Sequenced material: whole blood, taken in connection with sensitization to the hapten diphenylcyclopropenone (DPC). Receptor source: a woman aged 45-60 years with alopecia areata. Some clones in this sample may be carry-over from other donors' samples.

This clonotype was observed at least ten times. The chain recombines TRBV28 with TRBJ2-1; D is possibly TRBD2 (6 bases). In germline, CDR1 is MDHEN, CDR2 SYDVKM. This CDR3 is built from 17 residues. With 2 bases removed from V and 9 bases from J, the gap between germline ends came to 23 bases. The CDR3 here is CASSLGAELLRGTEQFF. As DNA, the CDR3 is TGTGCCAGCAGTTTAGGGGCCGAGCTTCTTCGGGGGACTGAGCAGTTCTTC.

J is TRBJ2-2 and V is TRBV29-1; 10 bases are a match to TRBD1. V shed 7 bases, J shed 2 bases, and the junction held 4 bases outside the gene matches. Germline assignment: CDR1 SQVTM and CDR2 ANQGSEA. The CDR3 loop spans 14 amino acids. CDR3 sequence reads: CSAGQGDNTGELFF. CDR3 coding DNA: TGCAGCGCAGGACAGGGGGACAACACCGGGGAGCTGTTTTTT.

The rearrangement links TRBV18 to TRBJ2-7; D is uncertain. The CDR3 loop spans 16 amino acids. The germline gives CDR1 KGHSH, CDR2 LQKENI. Between the trimmed V and J ends, which lost 2 bases and 0 bases, there was a span of 14 bases. The DNA of the CDR3 is TGTGCCAGCTCACCAATTAACACAAGGAGCTCCTACGAGCAGTACTTC. Its protein product is CASSPINTRSSYEQYF.

V gene TRBV7-6 combines with J gene TRBJ2-2; 7 bases match TRBD1. J was trimmed by 5 bases and V by 1 base; bases with no gene match: 4. The CDR3 has 15 amino acids. Germline loops: CDR1 SGHVS, CDR2 FNYEAQ. The CDR3 DNA is TGTGCCAGCAGCTTAGTTGGGACAGATACCGGGGAGCTGTTTTTT. Amino acids: CASSLVGTDTGELFF.

This clonotype was seen repeatedly, ten times or more. This chain joins TRBV2 and TRBJ1-1; the match to TRBD1 covers 9 bases. This CDR3 comprises 16 residues. V shed 6 bases, J shed 0 bases, and the junction held 8 bases outside the gene matches. Germline CDR1 SNHLY, CDR2 FYNNEI. The CDR3 loop is CASSVPGQGMNTEAFF. DNA for the CDR3: TGTGCCAGCAGCGTCCCGGGACAGGGTATGAACACTGAAGCTTTCTTT.

The J gene is TRBJ2-1, the V gene TRBV5-4, with TRBD1 matching over 10 bases. The length of the CDR3 is 15 residues. V was clipped by 4 bases and J by 3 bases; unmatched bases: 4. Germline CDR1 and CDR2: SGHNT and YYREEE (reference sequence). In nucleotides, the CDR3 is TGTGCCAGCAGCCGGGACAGGGGAAACTACAATGAGCAGTTCTTC. Protein sequence: CASSRDRGNYNEQFF.

The rearrangement joins TRBV10-2 to TRBJ2-1, with 12 positions matching TRBD1. Germline CDR1 WSHSY, CDR2 SAAADI. CDR3 length equals 14 residues. Trimming removed 4 bases from V and 8 bases from J; junction bases left unmatched: 3. The CDR3 DNA sequence: TGCGCCAGCAGTGCCGGGACAGGGGGCTATGAGCAGTTCTTC. Translation: CASSAGTGGYEQFF.

This clonotype has at least ten counts. The V call is TRBV7-6, the J call TRBJ2-7; D gene uncertain. This CDR3 comprises 15 residues. Germline CDR1 is SGHVS and CDR2 is FNYEAQ. Deletions cut 2 bases from V and 4 bases from J, with 15 bases between. CDR3 nucleotides: TGTGCCAGCAGCTTAAGTGGAACTTATCCATACGAGCAGTACTTC. This sequence encodes CASSLSGTYPYEQYF.

This clonotype was seen repeatedly, ten times or more. The rearrangement links TRBV7-8 to TRBJ2-1; tentative D call: TRBD1 (6 bases). Trimming took off 3 bases at V and 8 bases at J, with 11 bases between the two ends. There are 13 residues in the CDR3. CDR1 SGHVS and CDR2 FQNEAQ come from the germline V gene. The CDR3 reads CASSLITGYEQFF. As DNA, the CDR3 is TGTGCCAGCAGCTTGATTACAGGGTATGAGCAGTTCTTC.

This clonotype has at least ten counts. V and J are TRBV6-2 or TRBV6-3 and TRBJ2-3; D call uncertain. V gave up 4 bases and J gave up 4 bases, with 6 bases separating them. The germline V gene encodes CDR1 MNHEY and CDR2 SVGEGT. The CDR3 runs to 12 residues. The CDR3, as DNA: TGTGCCAGCAGTTTCCAGTCAGATACGCAGTATTTT. Encoded protein: CASSFQSDTQYF.

The V gene is TRBV7-9, the J gene TRBJ2-2, with 8 bases matching TRBD2. V was pared by 5 bases and J by 0 bases, with 2 bases of the junction left unmatched. The CDR3 has 15 amino acids. Germline CDR1 SEHNR, CDR2 FQNEAQ (reference sequence). The CDR3 protein is CASSQRGPNTGELFF. Here the CDR3 DNA reads TGTGCCAGCAGCCAGCGGGGGCCGAACACCGGGGAGCTGTTTTTT. Looking up the rest from reference TRBV7-9 and TRBJ2-2 gives the full variable domain: DTGVSQNPRHKITKRGQNVTFRCDPISEHNRLYWYRQTLGQGPEFLTYFQNEAQLEKSRLLSDRFSAERPKGSFSTLEIQRTEQGDSAMYLCASSQRGPNTGELFFGEGSRLTVL.

This clonotype has only a few counts. This chain links TRBV21-1 with TRBJ1-5. TRBV21-1 is described as a pseudogene. CDR3 length: 20 amino acids. The CDR3 is CASSKSGFGMEQISNQPQHF. CDR3 nucleotides: TGTGCCAGCAGCAAATCGGGTTTCGGTATGGAACAGATTAGCAATCAGCCCCAGCATTTT.

This clonotype has at least ten counts. The CDR3 nucleotides are TGCAGCGTTGATGCTAGCGGGAGCGGAGCCGGGGAGCTGTTTTTT. Translation gives CSVDASGSGAGELFF. This rearrangement joins TRBV29-1 to TRBJ2-2; TRBD2 matches 10 bases. Looked up from germline, CDR1 is SQVTM and CDR2 is ANQGSEA. Trimming took 3 bases from V and 6 from J; bases not matched to a gene: 7. CDR3 length: 15 amino acids.

The rearrangement joins TRBV7-6 to TRBJ2-5, with a tentative D call TRBD2 (5 bases). The germline CDR1 and CDR2 sequences are SGHVS and FNYEAQ. Trimming left V 3 bases short and J 5 bases short, with 10 bases between. The CDR3 is 13 residues long. The CDR3 coding sequence is TGTGCCAGCAGCTTGACTACCGTGGAGACCCAGTACTTC. Translating it yields CASSLTTVETQYF.

This clonotype was recorded many times. The rearrangement links TRBV12-3 or TRBV12-4 to TRBJ2-1, with TRBD1 matching 7 bases. V lost 8 bases to trimming and J lost 6 bases; unmatched junction nucleotides: 13. The CDR3 consists of 15 residues. The chain's CDR3 is CASVDGTVVGNEQFF. CDR3 in DNA: TGTGCCAGCGTAGACGGGACAGTGGTTGGCAATGAGCAGTTCTTC.

This clonotype was counted ten times or more. The chain joins TRBV2 to TRBJ2-2; D remains ambiguous. The CDR3 runs to 14 residues. The germline V and J ends were trimmed by 7 bases and 0 bases, with 9 bases remaining between them. Germline V gives CDR1 SNHLY, CDR2 FYNNEI. This CDR3 is CASTVSPNTGELFF. As DNA, the CDR3 is TGTGCCAGCACGGTTTCCCCGAACACCGGGGAGCTGTTTTTT.

J is TRBJ1-5 and V is TRBV7-8; D possibly corresponds to TRBD1 (6 bases). CDR3 size: 15 residues. Trimming took off 1 base at V and 3 bases at J, with 10 bases between the two ends. Germline assignment: CDR1 SGHVS and CDR2 FQNEAQ. The CDR3 nucleotides are TGTGCCAGCAGCTTAGAGGGGGGGAACAATCAGCCCCAGCATTTT. Translated: CASSLEGGNNQPQHF.

This clonotype was seen at least ten times. Germline is not matched at one junction end, which may reflect a read error. This chain links TRBV5-4 with TRBJ2-2; D not resolved. Germline values: CDR1 SGHNT, CDR2 YYREEE (reference sequence). The CDR3 has 14 amino acids. The CDR3: CASSLDGYTGELFF. The CDR3 region has the DNA TGTGCCAGCAGTTTGGACGGATACACCGGGGAGCTGTTTTTT.

This clonotype was observed many times. The chain uses TRBV11-3 and TRBJ2-3, with D unclear. CDR1 is SGHNT, CDR2 YENEEA, per germline. The CDR3 consists of 13 residues. V lost 8 bases and J lost 2, with 11 bases in between. The CDR3 region is CASSATDTDTQYF. For the CDR3, the DNA is TGTGCCAGCTCAGCGACGGACACAGATACGCAGTATTTT.

This clonotype has ten or more counts. The chain employs TRBV20-1 and TRBJ2-5; 7 bases align to TRBD2. The V and J ends lost 5 bases and 2 bases, in that order; junction bases with no gene match: 5. Germline V gene data show CDR1 as DFQATT and CDR2 as SNEGSKA (reference sequence). CDR3 length: 13 residues. The CDR3 coding sequence is TGCAGTGCTGGAAGAGCGGGACAAGAGACCCAGTACTTC. It specifies CSAGRAGQETQYF.

This clonotype has a count of ten or more. The rearrangement uses TRBV5-1 and TRBJ2-3, with D maybe TRBD2 (5 bases). This CDR3 has 16 amino acids. The V and J ends lost 0 bases and 2 bases respectively, with 13 bases between them. CDR1 and CDR2 (germline): SGHRS, YFSETQ. CDR3 sequence reads: CASSLEGASSTDTQYF. The CDR3 DNA reads TGCGCCAGCAGCTTGGAGGGAGCTTCCTCCACAGATACGCAGTATTTT.

This clonotype appeared a few times. The CDR3, as DNA: TGCAGCGTAGGACTAGCACCGTACAATGAGCAGTTCTTC. Translated, it gives CSVGLAPYNEQFF. The V and J genes are TRBV29-1 and TRBJ2-1; 8 nucleotides line up with TRBD2. V shed 6 bases, J shed 4 bases, and the junction held 5 bases outside the gene matches. The CDR3 length is 13 residues. The germline V gene has CDR1 SQVTM and CDR2 ANQGSEA.